This T cell receptor beta chain was recovered during a study of shared T cell receptors in the human thymus. This CDR3 has 14 residues. V shed 7 bases and J 2 bases; nucleotides not matched to a gene: 7. The germline gives CDR1 SQVTM, CDR2 ANQGSEA. Assay: immunoSEQ multiplex PCR; the TCRdb copy retains only in-frame clones and omits some. The sample shows some 720,000 clones, approximately 88% of them seen only once. The data also belong to a second study, concerning human thymus T cells.

Sequences were obtained from thymocytes. This chain joins TRBV29-1 and TRBJ2-2, with 7 bases aligning to TRBD1. The TCR originated in a boy under two years old with a congenital heart defect. CDR3 nucleotides: TGCAGCGCCAAGGACAGGAGAAACACCGGGGAGCTGTTTTTT. Translated: CSAKDRRNTGELFF.